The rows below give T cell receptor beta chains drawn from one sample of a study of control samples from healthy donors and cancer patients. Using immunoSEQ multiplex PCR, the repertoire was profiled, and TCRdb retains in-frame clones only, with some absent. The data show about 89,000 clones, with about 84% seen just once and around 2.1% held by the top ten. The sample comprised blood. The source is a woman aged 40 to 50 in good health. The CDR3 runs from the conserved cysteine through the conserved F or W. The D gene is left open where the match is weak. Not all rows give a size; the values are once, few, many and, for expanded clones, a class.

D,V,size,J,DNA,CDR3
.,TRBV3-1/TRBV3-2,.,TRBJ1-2,TGTGCCAGCTCCGACGGGACGGCCTATGGCTACACCTTC,CASSDGTAYGYTF
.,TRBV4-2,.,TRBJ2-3,TGTGCCAGCAGCCAAGGTCCTACCAAAAGGCAGTATTTT,CASSQGPTKRQYF
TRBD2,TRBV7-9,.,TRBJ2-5,TGTGCCAGCAGCTTGTCGAGCGGGGGGTACCAAGAGACCCAGTACTTC,CASSLSSGGYQETQYF
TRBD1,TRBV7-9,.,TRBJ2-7,TGTGCCAGCAGCTTATCGGGGGGACGGGACAGGGAATACGAGCAGTACTTC,CASSLSGGRDREYEQYF
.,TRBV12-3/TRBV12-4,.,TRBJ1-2,TGTGCCAGCAGTTTAGACAGGGTCGCTGGCTACACCTTC,CASSLDRVAGYTF
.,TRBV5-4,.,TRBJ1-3,TGTGCCAGCAGCCTCCGCGGGGGTGGAAACACCATATATTTT,CASSLRGGGNTIYF
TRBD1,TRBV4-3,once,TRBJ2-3,TGCGCCAGCAGCCCGGGCAGGGGGTTTACAGATACGCAGTATTTT,CASSPGRGFTDTQYF
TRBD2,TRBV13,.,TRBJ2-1,TGTGCCAGCAGCTTAGGTGTAGCGGGGGCAGGGGATGAGCAGTTCTTC,CASSLGVAGAGDEQFF
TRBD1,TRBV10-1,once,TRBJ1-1,TGCGCCAGCAGCCCGGGACAGGAGAACACTGAAGCTTTCTTT,CASSPGQENTEAFF
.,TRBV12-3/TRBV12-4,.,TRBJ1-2,TGTGCCAGCACTCCGAACGCAGTCTATGGCTACACCTTC,CASTPNAVYGYTF
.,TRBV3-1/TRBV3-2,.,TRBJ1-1,TGTGCCAGCAGCCTTCAGGGGACCGAAGCTTTCTTT,CASSLQGTEAFF
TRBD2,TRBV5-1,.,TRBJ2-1,TGCGCCAGCAGCTTGGCAGCTAGCGGGGGGTTTTACAATGAGCAGTTCTTC,CASSLAASGGFYNEQFF
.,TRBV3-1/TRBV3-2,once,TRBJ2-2,TGTGCCAGCAGCCAGAATTTGGGAAGGACCGGGGAGCTGTTTTTT,CASSQNLGRTGELFF
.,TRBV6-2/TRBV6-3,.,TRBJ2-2,TGTGCCAGCAGCTCCTTGGGGCAGGGATACACCGGGGAGCTGTTTTTT,CASSSLGQGYTGELFF
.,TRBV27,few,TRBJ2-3,TGTGCCAGCAGTTTGACTTCGGCAGATACGCAGTATTTT,CASSLTSADTQYF
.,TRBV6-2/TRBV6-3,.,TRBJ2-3,TGTGCCAGCAGTTACGGAACAGATACGCAGTATTTT,CASSYGTDTQYF
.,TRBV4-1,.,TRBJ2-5,TGCGCCAGCAGCCAAGTTAAGTACCAAGAGACCCAGTACTTC,CASSQVKYQETQYF
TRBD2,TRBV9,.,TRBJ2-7,TGTGCCAGCAGCGAGGGCGGGGGAAACTACGAGCAGTACTTC,CASSEGGGNYEQYF
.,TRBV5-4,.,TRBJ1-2,TGTGCCAGCAGCCGGGACGGGGGGAGCTACACCTTC,CASSRDGGSYTF
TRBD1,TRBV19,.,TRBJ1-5,TGTGCCAGTAGTATCTTCACAGGGGGAAGCAATCAGCCCCAGCATTTT,CASSIFTGGSNQPQHF
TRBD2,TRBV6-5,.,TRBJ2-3,TGTGCCAGCAGTTACTCCTCGGGGGGGGCAAAAGATACGCAGTATTTT,CASSYSSGGAKDTQYF
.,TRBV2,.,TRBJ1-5,TGTGCCAGCAGTGAACCACGGGGGGGTAGCAATCAGCCCCAGCATTTT,CASSEPRGGSNQPQHF
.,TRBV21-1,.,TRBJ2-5,TGTGCCAGCAGCAAAGTGGGTTCGAGCGGGGAGACCCAGTACTTC,CASSKVGSSGETQYF
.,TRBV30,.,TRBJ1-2,TGTGCCTGGACCCTCGGGGGGGGGATTAACTATGGCTACACCTTC,CAWTLGGGINYGYTF
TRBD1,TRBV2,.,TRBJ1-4,TGTGCCAGCAGTGAAGTACCGCCCCGGGACAGGGGAAAAAAACTGTTTTTT,CASSEVPPRDRGKKLFF
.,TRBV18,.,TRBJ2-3,TGTGCCAGCTCACCAGGCAGCACAGATACGCAGTATTTT,CASSPGSTDTQYF
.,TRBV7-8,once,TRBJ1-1,TGTGCCAGCAGCTTGACAAGAGGCGGCACTGAAGCTTTCTTT,CASSLTRGGTEAFF
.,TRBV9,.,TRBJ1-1,TGTGCCAGCAGCGTACTGTCGAGCGGGAGGTCTGAAGCTTTCTTT,CASSVLSSGRSEAFF
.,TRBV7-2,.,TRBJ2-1,TGTGCCAGCAGCTTTCCCGGGTTGAATGAGCAGTTCTTC,CASSFPGLNEQFF
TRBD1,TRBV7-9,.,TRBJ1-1,TGTGCCAGCAGCCGAACCGGGACAGGGGTTTTCACTGAAGCTTTCTTT,CASSRTGTGVFTEAFF
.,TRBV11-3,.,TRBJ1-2,TGTGCCAGCAGCCCCTCATTGAACTATGGCTACACCTTC,CASSPSLNYGYTF
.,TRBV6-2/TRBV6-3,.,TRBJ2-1,TGTGCCAGCAGCCCCACGAGAGGGGGGTCTCGGGAGCAGTTCTTC,CASSPTRGGSREQFF
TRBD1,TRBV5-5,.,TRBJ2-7,TGTGCCAGCAGCAGAGGGGACAGTTTCTACGAGCAGTACTTC,CASSRGDSFYEQYF
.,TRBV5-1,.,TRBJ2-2,TGCGCCAGCAGCTTGGACGGGTTCGCCGGGGAGCTGTTTTTT,CASSLDGFAGELFF
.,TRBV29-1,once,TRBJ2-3,TGCAGCGTTGTAGGCGGGGGCACAGATACGCAGTATTTT,CSVVGGGTDTQYF
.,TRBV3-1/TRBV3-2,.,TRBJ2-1,TGTGCCAGCAGCCAGGACAATGAGCAGTTCTTC,CASSQDNEQFF
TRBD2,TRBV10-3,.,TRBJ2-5,TGTGCCATCTGGGGGGGGAATCAAGAGACCCAGTACTTC,CAIWGGNQETQYF
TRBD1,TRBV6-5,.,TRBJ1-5,TGTGCCAGCAGTTCCGGACAGGTTCAGCATTTT,CASSSGQVQHF
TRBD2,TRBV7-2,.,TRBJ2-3,TGTGCCAGCAGATTGCTTGGGATAGCGGGGAGCACAGATACGCAGTATTTT,CASRLLGIAGSTDTQYF